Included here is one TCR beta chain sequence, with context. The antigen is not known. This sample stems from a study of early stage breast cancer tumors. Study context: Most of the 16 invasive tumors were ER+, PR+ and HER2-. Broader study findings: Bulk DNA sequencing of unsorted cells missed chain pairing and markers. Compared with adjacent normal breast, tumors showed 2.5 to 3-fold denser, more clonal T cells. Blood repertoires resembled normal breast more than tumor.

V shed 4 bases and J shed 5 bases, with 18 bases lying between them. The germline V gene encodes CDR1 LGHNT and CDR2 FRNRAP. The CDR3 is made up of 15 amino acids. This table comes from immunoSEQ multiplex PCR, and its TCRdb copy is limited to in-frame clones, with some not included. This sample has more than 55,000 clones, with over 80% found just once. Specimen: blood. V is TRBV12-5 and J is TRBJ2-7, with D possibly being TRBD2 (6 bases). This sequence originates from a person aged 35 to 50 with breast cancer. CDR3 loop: CASGSQTSSSDEQYF. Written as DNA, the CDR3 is TGTGCTAGTGGTTCCCAGACTAGTTCTTCCGACGAGCAGTACTTC.